This T cell receptor (beta chain) was retrieved from a study of cytomegalovirus exposure and HLA in healthy donors. The study's findings and limits: High sensitivity and specificity were reportedly achieved when the classifier diagnosed cytomegalovirus status.

PCR primers comprised 60 Vbeta and 13 Jbeta primers. The table came from immunoSEQ multiplex PCR; TCRdb's copy has only in-frame clones and leaves some out. The sample yields 150,000 to 180,000 clones, 65% to 75% seen once. V dropped 6 bases and J dropped 8 bases, with 22 bases sitting between them. Germline values: CDR1 MDHEN, CDR2 SYDVKM. The CDR3 runs to 16 residues. Everyone who donated was a healthy bone marrow donor. In regard to this clone: The target antigen is unknown.

The gene calls are TRBV28 and TRBJ1-4; D might be TRBD1 (5 bases). The sample comprised PBMCs. The source is a man under 40 in good health and CMV-seronegative. CDR3 protein: CASSQQVLGVDEKLFF. CDR3 in DNA: TGTGCCAGCAGCCAGCAGGTGTTAGGGGTCGACGAAAAACTGTTTTTT. Complete variable domain (other parts from reference TRBV28 and TRBJ1-4): DVKVTQSSRYLVKRTGEKVFLECVQDMDHENMFWYRQDPGLGLRLIYFSYDVKMKEKGDIPEGYSVSREKKERFSLILESASTNQTSMYLCASSQQVLGVDEKLFFGSGTQLSVL.